These 26 T cell receptor beta chains share one sample of origin, sequenced in a study of CD8 T cells in Susac syndrome. Random hexamers primed reverse transcription of 0.5 to 1 ug RNA. TCRdb reanalysed the immunoSEQ multiplex PCR reads using MiXCR and keeps one entry per CDR3 protein. The table has about 80,000 distinct CDR3 sequences, 90% to 95% seen once. The sample consisted of CD4+ T cells from PBMCs. These receptors all come from a human donor with Susac syndrome.

V gene TRBV7-2 combines with J gene TRBJ2-1, with 11 nucleotides matching TRBD2. The V gene's germline CDR1 is SGHTA and CDR2 FQGNSA. The CDR3 extends over 15 amino acids. The V and J ends lost 4 bases and 4 bases, in that order; junction bases with no gene match: 3. DNA of the CDR3: TGTGCCAGCAGCTCGGGACTAGCGGCATACAATGAGCAGTTCTTC. Residues: CASSSGLAAYNEQFF. Full variable domain (remainder filled in from reference TRBV7-2 and TRBJ2-1): GAGVSQSPSNKVTEKGKDVELRCDPISGHTALYWYRQSLGQGLEFLIYFQGNSAPDKSGLPSDRFSAERTGGSVSTLTIQRTQQEDSAVYLCASSSGLAAYNEQFFGPGTRLTVL.

The CDR3 region has the DNA TGTGCCAGCAGCAAGGGACGGACGACTTTTGACAATGAGCAGTTCTTC. Its translation is CASSKGRTTFDNEQFF. The chain employs TRBV21-1 and TRBJ2-1; no DNA check was done on the table's D call, TRBD1. TRBV21-1 is a recognized pseudogene. The CDR3 loop spans 16 amino acids.

The J gene is TRBJ1-5, the V gene TRBV29-1; a possible D gene is TRBD1 (5 bases). Trimming took off 6 bases at V and 4 bases at J, with 13 bases between the two ends. The CDR3 extends over 13 amino acids. Germline values: CDR1 SQVTM, CDR2 ANQGSEA. CDR3 coding DNA: TGCAGCGTGGGTAAGGGGTGGAATCAGCCCCAGCATTTT. Translated: CSVGKGWNQPQHF. Full variable domain (remainder filled in from reference TRBV29-1 and TRBJ1-5): SAVISQKPSRDICQRGTSLTIQCQVDSQVTMMFWYRQQPGQSLTLIATANQGSEATYESGFVIDKFPISRPNLTFSTLTVSNMSPEDSSIYLCSVGKGWNQPQHFGDGTRLSIL.

In regard to this clonotype: Because the CDR3's place on the DNA is in doubt, the DNA is left out and the CDR3 is given as listed by TCRdb. The chain couples TRBV12-3 or TRBV12-4 to TRBJ2-1; TRBD1, the table's D call, lacks a check against the DNA. The CDR3 numbers 12 amino acids, ends counted. The CDR3 protein is CASSTSGRSQFF.

This chain uses TRBV5-1 with TRBJ1-4; D might be TRBD1 (5 bases). V was pared by 0 bases and J by 8 bases, with 11 bases between. Per germline, CDR1 SGHRS and CDR2 YFSETQ. The CDR3 extends over 14 amino acids. The CDR3 region is CASSLGDPAEKLFF. CDR3 coding DNA: TGCGCCAGCAGCTTGGGGGACCCAGCGGAAAAACTGTTTTTT.

A single count supports this clonotype. This chain uses TRBV9 with TRBJ2-1; D is possibly TRBD2 (5 bases). The CDR3 spans 14 residues. V was clipped by 4 bases and J by 8 bases, with 16 bases between them. Germline CDR1 and CDR2: SGDLS and YYNGEE. The CDR3 spells CASSRSGSSDEQFF. The DNA for the CDR3 is TGTGCCAGCAGCCGATCTGGGAGTAGTGATGAGCAGTTCTTC.

The rearrangement joins TRBV12-3 or TRBV12-4 to TRBJ2-2, with TRBD2 as a possible D gene (6 bases). This CDR3 contains 15 residues. V lost 5 bases and J lost 9, with 19 bases in between. CDR3: CASSTTGSTTRELFF. In DNA, the CDR3 is TGTGCCAGCAGTACTACCGGGAGCACGACTAGGGAGCTGTTTTTT.

The J gene is TRBJ2-3, the V gene TRBV6-5; possible D gene TRBD2, 5 bases. The CDR3 runs to 18 residues. Trimming stripped 2 bases from V and 4 bases from J, with 22 bases between. Germline lookup yields CDR1 MNHEY and CDR2 SVGAGI. CDR3 bases: TGTGCCAGCAGTTACGATCTTGGCTCCCTAAACGGGGCAGATACGCAGTATTTT. Its protein is CASSYDLGSLNGADTQYF.

The chain has TRBV7-2 and TRBJ2-5, with 12 bases matching TRBD1. This CDR3 is 15 amino acids long. The ends lost 3 bases at V and 3 bases at J; junction bases unmatched: 2. Per germline, CDR1 SGHTA and CDR2 FQGNSA. The CDR3 reads CASSFGTGGEETQYF. The CDR3 coding sequence is TGTGCCAGCAGCTTCGGGACAGGGGGCGAAGAGACCCAGTACTTC.

The rearrangement joins TRBV19 to TRBJ1-5, with a weak D call TRBD1 (5 bases). The germline gives CDR1 LNHDA, CDR2 SQIVND (reference sequence). Trimming stripped 3 bases from V and 4 bases from J, with 13 bases between. The CDR3 is 15 amino acids. CDR3 protein: CASSMDTRPNQPQHF. The CDR3 nucleotides read TGTGCCAGTAGTATGGACACAAGACCAAATCAGCCCCAGCATTTT.

CDR3 region: CASSEGPGELFF. CDR3 sequence (DNA): TGTGCCAGCAGTGAGGGGCCCGGGGAGCTGTTTTTT. The V gene is TRBV2, the J gene TRBJ2-2; weak D call: TRBD1 (5 bases). Trimming stripped 3 bases from V and 6 bases from J, with 5 bases between. Germline loops: CDR1 SNHLY, CDR2 FYNNEI. The CDR3 consists of 12 residues.

This clonotype was detected only once. This chain connects TRBV6-1 to TRBJ1-5; D remains ambiguous. This CDR3 region has 16 residues. Trimming cost V 4 bases and J 7 bases, with 20 bases left between them. Per germline, CDR1 MNHNS and CDR2 SASEGT. CDR3 region: CASSGRGRTCGQPQHF. In nucleotides, the CDR3 is TGTGCCAGCAGTGGGAGAGGGAGGACCTGCGGGCAGCCCCAGCATTTT.

The J gene is TRBJ1-2, the V gene TRBV18; 7 positions match TRBD1. Germline CDR1 and CDR2: KGHSH and LQKENI. Trimming took 6 bases from V and 8 from J; bases not matched to a gene: 9. The CDR3 sequence is 13 residues long. CDR3 residues: CASSPGDSWGYTF. Written as DNA, the CDR3 is TGTGCCAGCTCCCCGGGGGACAGCTGGGGCTACACCTTC. Full variable domain (remainder filled in from reference TRBV18 and TRBJ1-2): NAGVMQNPRHLVRRRGQEARLRCSPMKGHSHVYWYRQLPEEGLKFMVYLQKENIIDESGMPKERFSAEFPKEGPSILRIQQVVRGDSAAYFCASSPGDSWGYTFGSGTRLTVV.

The chain carries TRBV30 and TRBJ2-5, with unresolved D. Trimming shortened V by 0 bases and J by 7 bases, and 9 bases separated the two germline ends. The CDR3 has 12 residues. CDR1 GTSNPN and CDR2 SVGIG come from the germline V gene (reference sequence). The DNA for the CDR3 is TGTGCCTGGAGTGTTAGATTTGGGACCCAGTACTTC. Translated: CAWSVRFGTQYF.

The rearrangement joins TRBV5-5 to TRBJ2-5; 11 bases are shared with TRBD1. The V gene end was trimmed by 0 bases and the J gene end by 1 base; junction bases not matched to a gene: 2. Per germline, CDR1 SGHKS and CDR2 YYEKEE (reference sequence). This CDR3 contains 16 residues. The CDR3 loop reads CASSLGTGGFQETQYF. The DNA for the CDR3 is TGTGCCAGCAGCTTGGGGACAGGGGGCTTCCAAGAGACCCAGTACTTC.

The CDR3 region has the DNA TGTGCCAGCAGCTTAGGGGCCAGTCTATCCGATACGCAGTATTTT. Its translation: CASSLGASLSDTQYF. This chain links TRBV7-2 with TRBJ2-3; D ambiguous. The V end lost 1 base, the J end lost 6 bases, and 14 bases lay between the germline ends. Germline V CDR1 and CDR2: SGHTA, FQGNSA. The CDR3 is 15 residues long.

This chain links TRBV6-5 with TRBJ2-1; 10 bases are a match to TRBD2. CDR1 is MNHEY and CDR2 is SVGAGI in the germline V gene. The CDR3 is 16 residues long. V was pared by 0 bases and J by 9 bases, with 8 bases of the junction left unmatched. CDR3 sequence: CASSYSMASGSFEQFF. CDR3 nucleotides: TGTGCCAGCAGTTACTCGATGGCTAGCGGGAGTTTTGAGCAGTTCTTC.

This clonotype was seen more than once but under ten times. This rearrangement joins TRBV6-6 to TRBJ1-5; D may be TRBD1 (5 bases). V was clipped by 0 bases and J by 9 bases, with 9 bases between them. CDR1 is MNHNY and CDR2 is SVGAGI in the germline V gene (reference sequence). CDR3 length: 13 amino acids. CDR3 DNA sequence: TGTGCCAGCAGTTACTCGCAGGGAGGGCCCCAGCATTTT. Its translation: CASSYSQGGPQHF.

The V and J genes are TRBV29-1 and TRBJ1-2; D not certain. CDR3 length: 8 residues. Germline CDR1 is SQVTM and CDR2 is ANQGSEA. Trimming cost V 7 bases and J 6 bases, with 3 bases left between them. CDR3 DNA sequence: TGCAGCGGGGATGGCTACACCTTC. Its protein product is CSGDGYTF.

V and J are TRBV7-2 and TRBJ2-4; TRBD1 matches at 8 bases. Germline values: CDR1 SGHTA, CDR2 FQGNSA. The CDR3 has 17 amino acids. The trim removed 4 bases at V and 3 bases at J, leaving 11 bases unmatched. This CDR3 is CASSSQGQGGGKNIQYF. In DNA form, the CDR3 reads TGTGCCAGCAGCTCCCAAGGACAGGGAGGCGGCAAAAACATTCAGTACTTC.

This chain joins TRBV6-2 or TRBV6-3 and TRBJ1-5; no reliable D call. The CDR3 contains 15 residues. Germline-derived CDR1 and CDR2 are MNHEY and SVGEGT. V lost 2 bases and J 3 bases, leaving 11 bases between the germline ends. DNA for the CDR3: TGTGCCAGCAGTTACGAGGGCTTGAACAATCAGCCCCAGCATTTT. Translating it yields CASSYEGLNNQPQHF.

The chain links TRBV7-2 to TRBJ2-7, with 7 bases lining up with TRBD2. In germline, CDR1 is SGHTA, CDR2 FQGNSA. The CDR3 covers 14 residues. J gave up 6 bases and V 2 bases, and 7 bases lay outside the gene matches. The CDR3 region is CASSLYSGELEQYF. The CDR3 DNA reads as TGTGCCAGCAGCTTATACAGCGGGGAACTCGAGCAGTACTTC. The variable domain in full, completed from reference TRBV7-2 and TRBJ2-7, reads GAGVSQSPSNKVTEKGKDVELRCDPISGHTALYWYRQSLGQGLEFLIYFQGNSAPDKSGLPSDRFSAERTGGSVSTLTIQRTQQEDSAVYLCASSLYSGELEQYFGPGTRLTVT.

The V gene is TRBV2, the J gene TRBJ2-2; weak D call: TRBD1 (6 bases). Germline CDR1 is SNHLY and CDR2 is FYNNEI. V was pared by 7 bases and J by 7 bases, with 10 bases between. This CDR3 comprises 12 residues. This CDR3 is CASNRENGELFF. CDR3 nucleotides: TGTGCCAGCAACAGGGAGAACGGGGAGCTGTTTTTT.

The rearrangement uses TRBV7-2 and TRBJ2-3, with 9 bases lining up with TRBD2. Germline V gene data show CDR1 as SGHTA and CDR2 as FQGNSA. The CDR3 contains 19 residues. The V segment lost 7 bases and the J segment 0 bases; nucleotides outside the gene matches: 17. CDR3 nucleotides: TGTGCCAGCACCTCCCGGGGTAGCGGGAGAGGGGGTAGCACAGATACGCAGTATTTT. It translates to CASTSRGSGRGGSTDTQYF. Combining the CDR3 with reference TRBV7-2 and TRBJ2-3 gives the whole variable domain GAGVSQSPSNKVTEKGKDVELRCDPISGHTALYWYRQSLGQGLEFLIYFQGNSAPDKSGLPSDRFSAERTGGSVSTLTIQRTQQEDSAVYLCASTSRGSGRGGSTDTQYFGPGTRLTVL.

The sample holds one count of this clonotype. The DNA of the CDR3 is TGTGCCAGCAGCTTGAGGTCCCCCGATACGCAGTATTTT. Protein sequence: CASSLRSPDTQYF. The chain couples TRBV5-4 to TRBJ2-3; no definite D call. Germline V gene lookup returns CDR1 SGHNT and CDR2 YYREEE (reference sequence). The CDR3 is made up of 13 amino acids. Trimming cost V 1 base and J 6 bases, with 9 bases left between them.

The genes are TRBV18 and TRBJ2-3; TRBD1 matches 8 bases. Germline lookup yields CDR1 KGHSH and CDR2 LQKENI. This CDR3 region has 15 residues. The V and J ends lost 5 bases and 5 bases, in that order; junction bases with no gene match: 9. Written as DNA, the CDR3 is TGTGCCAGCTCAACCGGACAGGGAAGCGTAGATACGCAGTATTTT. Translated: CASSTGQGSVDTQYF.